This T cell receptor (beta chain) is from a study of blood T cell repertoires in COVID-19. Study-level information: The United States, Italy and Spain supplied acute and convalescent COVID-19 samples. Nucleic acid was either cDNA or gDNA, and it came from T cells, B-cell-depleted T cells, or PBMCs.

CDR1 and CDR2 (germline): LNHDA, SQIVND (reference sequence). The CDR3 has 16 residues. Trimming cost V 5 bases and J 6 bases; bases outside gene matches: 12. As originally analysed: Reference gene primer amplification gave estimated nucleated cell counts. TCRdb's copy holds only in-frame clones and misses some; the assay was immunoSEQ multiplex PCR. Clone size and the V and J calls come from that table; the DNA yielded D and trimming. Among 65,000 to 70,000 clones listed, approximately 75% were seen once. Material for sequencing was peripheral blood. This receptor was identified in a woman aged 55-70 years with acute or convalescent COVID-19. The genes are TRBV19 and TRBJ2-1; TRBD2 aligns across 8 bases. CDR3 in DNA: TGTGCCAGTAGTCTCCTATGGGCGGGGGGTTTCAATGAGCAGTTCTTC. Translation gives CASSLLWAGGFNEQFF. Full variable domain (remainder filled in from reference TRBV19 and TRBJ2-1): DGGITQSPKYLFRKEGQNVTLSCEQNLNHDAMYWYRQDPGQGLRLIYYSQIVNDFQKGDIAEGYSVSREKKESFPLTVTSAQKNPTAFYLCASSLLWAGGFNEQFFGPGTRLTVL.